A selection of T cell receptor beta chains follows, all from one sample in a study of patients and donors after allogeneic stem cell transplantation. From the RT-PCR reads, TCRdb called clonotypes with MiXCR, one entry per CDR3 protein. The repertoire holds about 960,000 distinct CDR3 sequences, with about a sixth as singletons. Sequenced input: blood, either unsorted or a sorted T cell fraction (not recorded which). These receptors came from a human donor who was either an allogeneic HSCT recipient or a stem cell or donor lymphocyte infusion donor (not recorded which). It is not recorded whose cells these are; they may come from a transplant donor. The CDR3 runs from the conserved cysteine through the conserved F or W. The D gene is left open where the match is weak. Where a row states a size, it is once, few, many or the class of an expanded clone; other rows omit it.

abundance: many; d_gene: NA; v_gene: TRBV20-1; j_gene: TRBJ1-5; CDR3nt: TGCAGTGCTAGACAGGGGTCTCGTCAGCCCCAGCATTTT; CDR3aa: CSARQGSRQPQHF
abundance: NA; d_gene: NA; v_gene: TRBV5-4; j_gene: TRBJ2-2; CDR3nt: TGTGCCAGCAGCTTGGTGATGGGGGCACTAACCGGGGAGCTGTTTTTT; CDR3aa: CASSLVMGALTGELFF
abundance: NA; d_gene: NA; v_gene: TRBV30; j_gene: TRBJ2-1; CDR3nt: TGTGCCTGGAGTGCCCTACTTCTGAACAACAATGAGCAGTTCTTC; CDR3aa: CAWSALLLNNNEQFF
abundance: few; d_gene: TRBD1; v_gene: TRBV5-1; j_gene: TRBJ2-1; CDR3nt: TGCGCCAGCAGCTTATACAGGTTAGACAGGGGCTCCTACAATGAGCAGTTCTTC; CDR3aa: CASSLYRLDRGSYNEQFF
abundance: few; d_gene: NA; v_gene: TRBV20-1; j_gene: TRBJ1-2; CDR3nt: TGCAGTGCTAGTAAGGGACCGCCTCATCTACTTAACTATGGCTACACCTTC; CDR3aa: CSASKGPPHLLNYGYTF
abundance: few; d_gene: NA; v_gene: TRBV20-1; j_gene: TRBJ1-1; CDR3nt: TGCAGTGCTAGAGATTACGCTGAAGCTTTCTTT; CDR3aa: CSARDYAEAFF
abundance: few; d_gene: NA; v_gene: TRBV7-9; j_gene: TRBJ1-1; CDR3nt: TGTGCCAGCAGCGCCTCTACAGGTATGAACACTGAAGCTTTCTTT; CDR3aa: CASSASTGMNTEAFF
abundance: many; d_gene: NA; v_gene: TRBV15; j_gene: TRBJ2-3; CDR3nt: TGTGCCACCAGCGGAACTCGAAAGGATACGCAGTATTTT; CDR3aa: CATSGTRKDTQYF
abundance: few; d_gene: TRBD1; v_gene: TRBV5-5; j_gene: TRBJ1-6; CDR3nt: TGTGCCAGCAGCTTGTCGGGACAGGGGTTTCTGACCCTCCACTTT; CDR3aa: CASSLSGQGFLTLHF
abundance: few; d_gene: TRBD2; v_gene: TRBV20-1; j_gene: TRBJ2-3; CDR3nt: TGCAGTGCTAGAGAGCGGGAGCTCACAGATACGCAGTATTTT; CDR3aa: CSARERELTDTQYF
abundance: few; d_gene: NA; v_gene: TRBV20-1; j_gene: TRBJ1-3; CDR3nt: TGCAGTGCTAGACCGCGCTCTGGAAACACCATATATTTT; CDR3aa: CSARPRSGNTIYF
abundance: NA; d_gene: TRBD2; v_gene: TRBV7-3; j_gene: TRBJ2-7; CDR3nt: TGTGCCAGCAGCCCAGGACTAGCGGAGGACCCCCCCTACGAGCAGTACTTC; CDR3aa: CASSPGLAEDPPYEQYF
abundance: few; d_gene: NA; v_gene: TRBV15; j_gene: TRBJ2-5; CDR3nt: TGTGCCACCAGCAGTGGAGGGGGCCGTGAGACCCAGTACTTC; CDR3aa: CATSSGGGRETQYF
abundance: NA; d_gene: NA; v_gene: TRBV4-1; j_gene: TRBJ1-5; CDR3nt: TGCGCCAGCAGCCAATTTCAGGGAGTCAATCAGCCCCAGCATTTT; CDR3aa: CASSQFQGVNQPQHF
abundance: NA; d_gene: NA; v_gene: TRBV27; j_gene: TRBJ1-5; CDR3nt: TGTGCCAGCAGACAGGGTGCGGAACAGCCCCAGCATTTT; CDR3aa: CASRQGAEQPQHF
abundance: few; d_gene: NA; v_gene: TRBV12-3/TRBV12-4; j_gene: TRBJ2-7; CDR3nt: TGTGCCAGCAGTTTAATGGGGTGGCAGTACTTC; CDR3aa: CASSLMGWQYF
abundance: few; d_gene: NA; v_gene: TRBV15; j_gene: TRBJ1-4; CDR3nt: TGTGCCACCAGCAGGGACCCGACATCAACTAATGAAAAACTGTTTTTT; CDR3aa: CATSRDPTSTNEKLFF
abundance: few; d_gene: NA; v_gene: TRBV10-3; j_gene: TRBJ1-2; CDR3nt: TGTGCCATCAGTGCCCTTGGGGAGGGTCCCTCCTATGGCTACACCTTC; CDR3aa: CAISALGEGPSYGYTF
abundance: many; d_gene: NA; v_gene: TRBV12-3/TRBV12-4; j_gene: TRBJ2-2; CDR3nt: TGTGCCAGCAGGCCCAGAGACAGACCGAACACCGGGGAGCTGTTTTTT; CDR3aa: CASRPRDRPNTGELFF
abundance: many; d_gene: NA; v_gene: TRBV12-3/TRBV12-4; j_gene: TRBJ1-2; CDR3nt: TGTGCCAGCAGTACACGGGCTTTAGGCTACACCTTC; CDR3aa: CASSTRALGYTF
abundance: few; d_gene: NA; v_gene: TRBV4-3; j_gene: TRBJ1-6; CDR3nt: TGCGCCAGCAGCCAAGGCACCGTAGGGGTTAATTCACCCCTCCACTTT; CDR3aa: CASSQGTVGVNSPLHF
abundance: few; d_gene: TRBD2; v_gene: TRBV4-1; j_gene: TRBJ2-3; CDR3nt: TGCGCCAGCAGCCAAGAGCTAGCGGGAGGAGATACGCAGTATTTT; CDR3aa: CASSQELAGGDTQYF
abundance: few; d_gene: NA; v_gene: TRBV5-1; j_gene: TRBJ2-5; CDR3nt: TGCGCCAGCAGCTCCACCCCGAAAGAGACCCAGTACTTC; CDR3aa: CASSSTPKETQYF
abundance: few; d_gene: NA; v_gene: TRBV12-5; j_gene: TRBJ2-3; CDR3nt: TGTGCTAGTGGTGATCGACTAGTCGGAGATACGCAGTATTTT; CDR3aa: CASGDRLVGDTQYF
abundance: NA; d_gene: NA; v_gene: TRBV14; j_gene: TRBJ1-2; CDR3nt: TGTGCCAGCAGCCTAACAAACAGCTATGGCTACACCTTC; CDR3aa: CASSLTNSYGYTF
abundance: few; d_gene: NA; v_gene: TRBV12-3/TRBV12-4; j_gene: TRBJ2-3; CDR3nt: TGTGCCAGCACTAGAGCGGGCCTGAGGCAGTATTTT; CDR3aa: CASTRAGLRQYF
abundance: NA; d_gene: TRBD2; v_gene: TRBV7-9; j_gene: TRBJ2-1; CDR3nt: TGTGCCAGCAGCTTGGGAGCGGGGGGCAGCTCCTACAATGAGCAGTTCTTC; CDR3aa: CASSLGAGGSSYNEQFF
abundance: many; d_gene: NA; v_gene: TRBV5-1; j_gene: TRBJ1-1; CDR3nt: TGCGCCAGCAGCTTGGCTTCCGGCGACACTGAAGCTTTCTTT; CDR3aa: CASSLASGDTEAFF
abundance: NA; d_gene: TRBD1; v_gene: TRBV24-1; j_gene: TRBJ2-7; CDR3nt: TGTGCCACCAGTGGTACCGGGACAGCAACCTACGAGCAGTACTTC; CDR3aa: CATSGTGTATYEQYF